This TCR beta chain is from a study of beta chain features in type 1 diabetes. Looking at the study overall: What patients shared with healthy donors was a similar profile of age, gender and cell yields.

There are 18 residues in the CDR3. V lost 3 bases and J lost 8, with 26 bases in between. Germline V gene lookup returns CDR1 MNHEY and CDR2 SMNVEV (reference sequence). What was sequenced were expressed TCRB transcripts, since all of the isolated RNA had been reverse transcribed. Read counts averaged around 3.6 million for samples of naive, central memory and regulatory T cells. Sequenced by immunoSEQ multiplex PCR; TCRdb stores in-frame clones only, minus some. The sample holds about 740,000 clones, about an eighth seen once. Note on this clone: What it binds is not known.

Study-wide results and limits: People with Type 1 diabetes carried modestly yet significantly shorter TCRB CDR3s in all four CD4+ subsets. The study found that naive, central memory and Treg TCRB repertoires appeared more similar in patients than in healthy donors.

This clonotype originated in a man younger than 30 with type 1 diabetes. This chain links TRBV27 with TRBJ2-1; weak D call: TRBD2 (7 bases). The sequencing sample was made of naive CD4+ T cells from blood. CDR3 sequence (DNA): TGTGCCAGCAGTTTGGCCCCGCCGAGGGGGGGCCTGCGTGATGAGCAGTTCTTC. Its protein product is CASSLAPPRGGLRDEQFF.